This is a list of T cell receptor beta chains from one sample in a study of T cell responses to AZD1222 COVID-19 vaccine. The assay was immunoSEQ multiplex PCR, and TCRdb's table has in-frame clones only and misses some. In the table there are tens of thousands of clones, around 90% of which are singletons. The specimen comprised peripheral blood, sampled 28 days after the second dose of the MenACWY control vaccine. These TCRs come from an adult who received the MenACWY meningococcal vaccine as a control. CDR3s include the opening cysteine and the closing phenylalanine or tryptophan. The order of the fields is J gene, V gene, CDR3 protein.

J gene: TRBJ1-5
V gene: TRBV27
CDR3 protein: CASTQIGPPGGQPQHF

J gene: TRBJ2-5
V gene: TRBV29-1
CDR3 protein: CSVEGQEIPRTRGDRETQYF

J gene: TRBJ1-1
V gene: TRBV5-4
CDR3 protein: CASSVMGNTEAFF

J gene: TRBJ1-3
V gene: TRBV27
CDR3 protein: CASSNLNTIYF

J gene: TRBJ1-1
V gene: TRBV5-5
CDR3 protein: CASSPHGGVAGGTEAFF

J gene: TRBJ1-2
V gene: TRBV7-9
CDR3 protein: CASSAGNYGYTF

J gene: TRBJ1-3
V gene: TRBV30
CDR3 protein: CAWTGDSGNTIYF

J gene: TRBJ2-3
V gene: TRBV7-2
CDR3 protein: CASSLFQGLNTQYF

J gene: TRBJ1-2
V gene: TRBV2
CDR3 protein: CASTGSSYGYTF

J gene: TRBJ1-6
V gene: TRBV13
CDR3 protein: CASNSLEGNMNSPLHF

J gene: TRBJ1-3
V gene: TRBV6-6
CDR3 protein: CASSDRGRGGNTIYF

J gene: TRBJ1-3
V gene: TRBV6-1
CDR3 protein: CASSALGTGVMNTIYF

J gene: TRBJ1-3
V gene: TRBV2
CDR3 protein: CASTGDPDSGNTIYF

J gene: TRBJ1-5
V gene: TRBV20-1
CDR3 protein: CSASYRENQPQHF

J gene: TRBJ2-7
V gene: TRBV7-2
CDR3 protein: CASSLEASGADEQYF

J gene: TRBJ2-1
V gene: TRBV11-3
CDR3 protein: CASSGLAGDNEQFF

J gene: TRBJ2-7
V gene: TRBV6-4
CDR3 protein: CASSESGADYEQYF

J gene: TRBJ2-7
V gene: TRBV6-2/TRBV6-3
CDR3 protein: CASSSLLDEQYF

J gene: TRBJ2-7
V gene: TRBV19
CDR3 protein: CASSTTDPPTKQYF

J gene: TRBJ2-1
V gene: TRBV30
CDR3 protein: CAWSGDGATYNEQFF

J gene: TRBJ1-2
V gene: TRBV5-8
CDR3 protein: CASSLKGHPLGYTF

J gene: TRBJ2-7
V gene: TRBV4-1
CDR3 protein: CASSQEGLAGGPGEQYF

J gene: TRBJ2-4
V gene: TRBV20-1
CDR3 protein: CSGGDLSIQYF

J gene: TRBJ1-5
V gene: TRBV27
CDR3 protein: CASSTRRYQPQHF

J gene: TRBJ1-5
V gene: TRBV5-8
CDR3 protein: CASSSNQPQHF

J gene: TRBJ1-1
V gene: TRBV27
CDR3 protein: CASSPTPPGAPMSGAFF

J gene: TRBJ2-7
V gene: TRBV28
CDR3 protein: CASSTSREGGYEQYF

J gene: TRBJ2-1
V gene: TRBV7-2
CDR3 protein: CASSAILGNNEQFF

J gene: TRBJ1-2
V gene: TRBV7-9
CDR3 protein: CASSKVREFDGYTF

J gene: TRBJ1-1
V gene: TRBV6-6
CDR3 protein: CASNTEQENTEAFF

J gene: TRBJ1-4
V gene: TRBV24-1
CDR3 protein: CATSDLHEDRDEGLEKLFF

J gene: TRBJ1-1
V gene: TRBV7-9
CDR3 protein: CASSLLGRAQSEAFF

J gene: TRBJ2-3
V gene: TRBV6-2/TRBV6-3
CDR3 protein: CASSSPRDPTDTQYF

J gene: TRBJ2-5
V gene: TRBV15
CDR3 protein: CATSRVYGGETQYF

J gene: TRBJ1-1
V gene: TRBV5-1
CDR3 protein: CASSLVGADTEAFF

J gene: TRBJ2-5
V gene: TRBV7-2
CDR3 protein: CASSLAGGQYF

J gene: TRBJ2-7
V gene: TRBV14
CDR3 protein: CASSQGLPPGTGVYEQYF

J gene: TRBJ2-3
V gene: TRBV5-4
CDR3 protein: CASSLGVRSGRTDTQYF

J gene: TRBJ1-2
V gene: TRBV4-1
CDR3 protein: CASSQDALNYGYTF